Listed here are 3 T cell receptor beta chains from one sample, sequenced in a study of cytomegalovirus exposure and HLA in healthy donors. Assay: immunoSEQ multiplex PCR; the TCRdb copy retains only in-frame clones and omits some. The table includes 350,000 or so clones, roughly 85% detected once. Sequenced sample: PBMCs. The receptors here all came from a woman between 18 and 29 years old in good health and CMV-seronegative.

The V call is TRBV6-6, the J call TRBJ2-7, with 9 bases fitting TRBD1. CDR1 and CDR2 from the germline V gene are MNHNY and SVGAGI (reference sequence). This CDR3 has 14 residues. With 6 bases clipped from V and 2 bases from J, the junction kept 5 bases outside the gene matches. CDR3 nucleotide sequence: TGTGCCAGCAGGGGGGGACAGGGTCCCTACGAGCAGTACTTC. Its translation is CASRGGQGPYEQYF.

This chain uses TRBV19 with TRBJ2-7; 13 nucleotides match TRBD2. V was clipped by 7 bases and J by 2 bases; unmatched bases: 2. This CDR3 has 14 residues. Germline V gene data show CDR1 as LNHDA and CDR2 as SQIVND (reference sequence). The CDR3 DNA reads as TGTGCCAGTACGACTAGCGGGAGGCCCTACGAGCAGTACTTC. Translating it yields CASTTSGRPYEQYF.

The V and J genes are TRBV11-3 and TRBJ2-5, with D maybe TRBD1 (6 bases). There are 13 residues in the CDR3. The V end lost 4 bases, the J end lost 6 bases, and 12 bases lay between the germline ends. Germline CDR1 and CDR2: SGHNT and YENEEA. The CDR3 sequence: CASSYRVGQTQYF. The DNA of the CDR3 is TGTGCCAGCAGCTACAGGGTTGGGCAGACCCAGTACTTC.